This T cell receptor beta chain is drawn from a study of beta chain features in type 1 diabetes. Overall study findings and caveats: HLA effects on TCRB rearrangement stayed unresolved here. PCR might favor shorter templates, but any such skew would affect patients and controls equally. Shortening of TCRB CDR3s, moderate but significant, appeared in all four CD4+ subsets of Type 1 diabetes patients.

The CDR3 extends over 13 amino acids. CDR1 and CDR2 (germline): SGHRS, YFSETQ. V lost 0 bases to trimming and J lost 4 bases, with 6 bases between them. TCRB transcripts that were expressed got sequenced, as all of the isolated RNA had been reverse transcribed. The average output of naive, central memory and regulatory T cell samples was approximately 3.6 million reads. Produced via immunoSEQ multiplex PCR; TCRdb's table is partial and in-frame only. The repertoire consists of roughly 610,000 clones, with roughly a sixth occurring once and the leading ten covering under 0.095%. This clone has only a few counts. Its antigen is unknown.

The clonotype was recovered from a man aged 18-30 years in good health. The chain couples TRBV5-1 to TRBJ2-3; D is uncertain. The specimen was naive CD4+ T cells from blood. The CDR3 coding sequence is TGCGCCAGCAGCTTGGAGCAGGCAGATACGCAGTATTTT. Translating it yields CASSLEQADTQYF.